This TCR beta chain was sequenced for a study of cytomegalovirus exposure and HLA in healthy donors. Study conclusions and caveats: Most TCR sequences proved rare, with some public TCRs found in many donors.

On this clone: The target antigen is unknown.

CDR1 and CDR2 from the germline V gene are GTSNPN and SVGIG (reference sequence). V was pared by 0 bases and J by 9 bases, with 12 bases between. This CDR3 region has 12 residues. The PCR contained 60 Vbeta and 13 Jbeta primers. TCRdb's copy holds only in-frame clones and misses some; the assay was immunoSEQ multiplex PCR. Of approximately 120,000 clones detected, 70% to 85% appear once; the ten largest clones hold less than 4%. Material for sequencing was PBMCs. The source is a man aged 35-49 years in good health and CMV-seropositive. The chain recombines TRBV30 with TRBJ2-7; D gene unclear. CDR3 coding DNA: TGTGCCTGGAGTGTACTTTTGAACGGGCAGTACTTC. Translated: CAWSVLLNGQYF.